The clone carrying this TCR beta chain was seen many times. Its matching antigen is unknown. This beta chain represents an off-target read in a library built for alpha chains; its size is of limited meaning. This CDR3 region has 13 residues. Trimming at V came to 3 bases and at J to 5 bases, leaving 5 bases not matched to a gene. CDR1 is DFQATT and CDR2 is SNEGSKA in the germline V gene (reference sequence). Via MiXCR, TCRdb re-called the 5' RACE reads, giving one row per CDR3 protein. The repertoire holds 5,500 to 7,500 distinct CDR3 sequences, with approximately 15% as singletons. The data belong to a study of spatial heterogeneity in lung cancer. Broader study findings: Ubiquitous and regional nonsynonymous mutation counts were tracked by ubiquitous and regional expanded TCR counts, respectively. For expanded intratumoral alpha and beta TCRs, counts tracked tumor mutation counts.

Time point in this sample: sample taken at primary tumor resection. The sequencing here drew on lung tumor tissue, taken at surgery. The V gene is TRBV20-1, the J gene TRBJ1-1; 8 nucleotides agree with TRBD1. This TCR was recovered from a male donor with early-stage non-small cell lung cancer. DNA of the CDR3: TGCAGTGCTAGTCGGACAGGGTATACTGAAGCTTTCTTT. Translating gives CSASRTGYTEAFF.